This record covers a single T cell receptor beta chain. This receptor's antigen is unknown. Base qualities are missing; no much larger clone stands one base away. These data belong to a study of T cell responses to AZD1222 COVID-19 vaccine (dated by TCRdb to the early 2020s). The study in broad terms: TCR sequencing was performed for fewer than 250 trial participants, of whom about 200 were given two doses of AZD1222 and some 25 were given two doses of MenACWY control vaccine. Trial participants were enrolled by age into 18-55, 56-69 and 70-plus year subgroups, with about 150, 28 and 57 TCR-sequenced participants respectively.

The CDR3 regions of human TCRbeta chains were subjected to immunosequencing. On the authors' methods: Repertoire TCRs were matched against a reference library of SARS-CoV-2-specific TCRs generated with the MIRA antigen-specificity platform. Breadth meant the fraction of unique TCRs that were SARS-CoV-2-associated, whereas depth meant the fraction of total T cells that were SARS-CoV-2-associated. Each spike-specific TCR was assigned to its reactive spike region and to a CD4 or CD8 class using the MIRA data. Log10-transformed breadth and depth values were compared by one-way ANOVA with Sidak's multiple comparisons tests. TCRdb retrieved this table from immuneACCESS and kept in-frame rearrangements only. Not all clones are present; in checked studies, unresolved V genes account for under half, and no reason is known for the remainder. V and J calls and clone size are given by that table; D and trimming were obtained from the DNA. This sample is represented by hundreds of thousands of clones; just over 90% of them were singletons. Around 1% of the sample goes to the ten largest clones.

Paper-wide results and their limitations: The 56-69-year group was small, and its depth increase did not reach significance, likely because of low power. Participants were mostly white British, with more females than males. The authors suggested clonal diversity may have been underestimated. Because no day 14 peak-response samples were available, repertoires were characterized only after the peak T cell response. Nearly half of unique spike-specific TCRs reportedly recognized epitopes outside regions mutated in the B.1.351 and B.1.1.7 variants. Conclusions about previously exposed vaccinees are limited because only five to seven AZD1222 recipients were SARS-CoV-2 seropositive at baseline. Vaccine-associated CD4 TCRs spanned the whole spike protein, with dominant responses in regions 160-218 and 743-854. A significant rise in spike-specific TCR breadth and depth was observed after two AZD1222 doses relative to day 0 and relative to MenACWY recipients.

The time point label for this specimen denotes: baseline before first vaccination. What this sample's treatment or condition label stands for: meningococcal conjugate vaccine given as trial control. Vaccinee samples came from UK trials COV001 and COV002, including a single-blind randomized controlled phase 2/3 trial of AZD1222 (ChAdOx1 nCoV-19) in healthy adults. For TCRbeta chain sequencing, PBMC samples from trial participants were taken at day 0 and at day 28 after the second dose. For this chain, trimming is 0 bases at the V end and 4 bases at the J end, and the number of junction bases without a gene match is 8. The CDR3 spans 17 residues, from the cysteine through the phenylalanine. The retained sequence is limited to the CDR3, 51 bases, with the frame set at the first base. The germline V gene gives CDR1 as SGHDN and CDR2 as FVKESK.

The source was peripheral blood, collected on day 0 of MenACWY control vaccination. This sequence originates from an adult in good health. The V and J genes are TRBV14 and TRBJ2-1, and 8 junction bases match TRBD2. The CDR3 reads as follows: CASSQDRAPGGYNEQFF. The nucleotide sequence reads TGTGCCAGCAGCCAAGATCGGGCACCGGGGGGGTACAATGAGCAGTTCTTC.